This record covers a single T cell receptor (beta chain). Its antigen is not known. This entry comes from a study of STAT5B mutations in CD4+ large granular lymphocyte leukemia. Study observations and caveats: Without HLA matching, higher CD4+ than CD8+ T-LGLL clonality could reflect small sample size. Main leukemic clonotypes were patient-specific, but roughly 26% appeared at low frequency elsewhere.

The CDR3 sequence is 13 residues long. V gave up 5 bases and J gave up 4 bases, with 11 bases separating them. The germline gives CDR1 SGHTA, CDR2 FQGNSA. The assay was run at survey level. TCRdb's copy holds only in-frame clones and misses some; the assay was immunoSEQ multiplex PCR. The sample lists 30,000 to 40,000 clones; around 90% were seen once. Control samples were healthy donors' buffy coats. The clonotype comes from a human donor in good health. Sequencing input: CD4+ T cells from blood buffy coats. The chain employs TRBV7-2 and TRBJ1-2; D gene unclear. The CDR3 region has the DNA TGTGCCAGCAGCCTGGCAAGGCTCTATGGCTACACCTTC. Translated, it gives CASSLARLYGYTF.